The clone carrying this T cell receptor beta chain was seen many times. The antigen is not known. Just one base apart from a much larger clone, this may be a read error. This entry comes from a study of blood T cells in healthy people across ages. Whole-study results and caveats: A conclusive naive versus antigen-experienced comparison was prevented by the unsorted PBMCs. A roughly linear fall in TCR beta diversity per million T cells was seen with increasing age. Diversity estimates drawn from one million T cells were deemed underestimates.

PBMCs, at least 7 million per sample, were isolated. Primed by a sample-barcoded 5' primer and a J-beta primer mix, a second PCR proceeded for about 6 to 12 cycles. TCRdb reanalysed the 5' RACE reads using MiXCR and keeps one entry per CDR3 protein. Of around 870,000 distinct CDR3 sequences listed, around 26% were seen once; the top ten hold roughly a sixth. Sequenced: blood. The clonotype originates from a woman older than 75 in good health.

The CDR3 DNA sequence: TGTGCCAGCAGCCTCGAACAGGGGGATGAGCAGTACTTC. Amino acid sequence: CASSLEQGDEQYF. This sequence joins TRBV7-9 and TRBJ2-5; TRBD1 aligns across 8 bases. V shed 5 bases, J shed 11 bases, and the junction held 10 bases outside the gene matches. The V gene's germline CDR1 is SEHNR and CDR2 FQNEAQ (reference sequence). CDR3 length equals 13 residues.